The 24 T cell receptor beta chains presented below share a single source sample, sequenced in a study of shared clonotypes between healthy human individuals. Repertoires were generated with immunoSEQ multiplex PCR, while TCRdb's copy carries only in-frame clones and drops some. The table lists 2 million to 2.5 million clones, approximately 95% of them singletons. Specimen: naive CD4+ T cells sorted from blood. Subset specified: CD45RA+ positively selected. The receptor set was obtained from a man aged 18 to 30 in good health.

The chain recombines TRBV19 with TRBJ1-1; no clear D. The germline V gene encodes CDR1 LNHDA and CDR2 SQIVND (reference sequence). This CDR3 is built from 13 residues. Trimming shortened V by 10 bases and J by 1 base, and 13 bases separated the two germline ends. Here the CDR3 DNA reads TGTGCCACCCAAAAATCGGGGAACACTGAAGCTTTCTTT. Its protein is CATQKSGNTEAFF.

The rearrangement joins TRBV7-8 to TRBJ2-2, with D possibly matching TRBD2 (5 bases). Germline CDR1 reads SGHVS; CDR2 reads FQNEAQ. CDR3 length: 15 amino acids. V was cut by 5 bases and J by 6 bases, with 16 bases left in between. The CDR3, as DNA: TGTGCCAGCAGCCGCGGCGGGCTTCCACCCGGGGAGCTGTTTTTT. It codes for CASSRGGLPPGELFF.

As to this clone: Distinct nucleotide sequences in the sample also encode this CDR3. The CDR3 sequence is CAISESLGTGELFF. The CDR3 DNA sequence: TGTGCCATCAGTGAGTCTCTAGGCACCGGGGAGCTGTTTTTT. The chain couples TRBV10-3 to TRBJ2-2; D not resolved. The V gene's germline CDR1 is ENHRY and CDR2 SYGVKD. The CDR3 runs to 14 residues. V lost 0 bases and J 4 bases, leaving 6 bases between the germline ends.

Concerning this clone itself: This sample also contains other DNA sequences that code for the same CDR3. The chain links TRBV5-4 to TRBJ2-3; weak D call: TRBD2 (5 bases). CDR3 length equals 13 residues. From germline, CDR1 is SGHNT and CDR2 YYREEE (reference sequence). V dropped 4 bases and J dropped 3 bases, with 9 bases sitting between them. The DNA of the CDR3 is TGTGCCAGCAGCACGCCGGGGACAGATACGCAGTATTTT. Its translation is CASSTPGTDTQYF.

The chain recombines TRBV10-2 with TRBJ1-2; the D gene is possibly TRBD1 (5 bases). The CDR3 totals 15 residues. Germline assignment: CDR1 WSHSY and CDR2 SAAADI. Trimming shortened V by 6 bases and J by 0 bases, and 14 bases separated the two germline ends. The CDR3 region is CASRGAQIPNYGYTF. CDR3 DNA sequence: TGCGCCAGCAGAGGGGCACAGATTCCTAACTATGGCTACACCTTC.

For the CDR3, the DNA is TGTGCCAGCAGCTTAGGCCAACTAGCGGGGACTTACAATGAGCAGTTCTTC. This sequence encodes CASSLGQLAGTYNEQFF. The chain has TRBV11-3 and TRBJ2-1; 10 bases agree with TRBD2. The CDR3 covers 17 residues. Germline values: CDR1 SGHNT, CDR2 YENEEA. V lost 1 base, J lost 4 bases, and 7 bases stayed unmatched. Based on the CDR3 plus reference TRBV11-3 and TRBJ2-1, the full variable domain is EAGVVQSPRYKIIEKKQPVAFWCNPISGHNTLYWYLQNLGQGPELLIRYENEEAVDDSQLPKDRFSAERLKGVDSTLKIQPAELGDSAVYLCASSLGQLAGTYNEQFFGPGTRLTVL.

The chain links TRBV30 to TRBJ2-7; the match to TRBD1 covers 9 bases. Trimming took 5 bases from V and 7 from J; bases not matched to a gene: 15. The CDR3 totals 15 residues. CDR1 is GTSNPN and CDR2 is SVGIG in the germline V gene (reference sequence). CDR3 amino acids: CAWGRGGTGPLEQYF. The CDR3 DNA sequence: TGTGCCTGGGGCAGGGGCGGGACAGGGCCCCTGGAGCAGTACTTC.

The chain is built from TRBV9 and TRBJ2-7; TRBD2 matches 8 bases. Germline trimming cut 4 bases from V and 1 base from J; bases unmatched to any gene: 4. This CDR3 is 14 amino acids long. The germline gives CDR1 SGDLS, CDR2 YYNGEE. The CDR3 DNA is TGTGCCAGCAGCAACAAGCGGGAGTCCTACGAGCAGTACTTC. Protein product: CASSNKRESYEQYF.

The rearrangement uses TRBV9 and TRBJ1-2; no clear D gene. This CDR3 is 14 amino acids long. Germline V gene data show CDR1 as SGDLS and CDR2 as YYNGEE. The V end lost 0 bases, the J end lost 4 bases, and 10 bases lay between the germline ends. DNA of the CDR3: TGTGCCAGCAGCGTAGATTTAGGGAGCTATGGCTACACCTTC. Its protein is CASSVDLGSYGYTF.

This rearrangement joins TRBV11-2 to TRBJ2-2; 8 bases fit TRBD1. The germline gives CDR1 SGHAT, CDR2 FQNNGV. This CDR3 region has 15 residues. Germline trimming cut 5 bases from V and 7 bases from J; bases unmatched to any gene: 9. The DNA for the CDR3 is TGTGCCAGCAGCCCACGGACAGGGCGGGGCGGGGAGCTGTTTTTT. Amino acids: CASSPRTGRGGELFF. The variable domain in full, completed from reference TRBV11-2 and TRBJ2-2, reads EAGVAQSPRYKIIEKRQSVAFWCNPISGHATLYWYQQILGQGPKLLIQFQNNGVVDDSQLPKDRFSAERLKGVDSTLKIQPAKLEDSAVYLCASSPRTGRGGELFFGEGSRLTVL.

V gene TRBV7-8 combines with J gene TRBJ2-2; 8 bases map to TRBD2. Germline assignment: CDR1 SGHVS and CDR2 FQNEAQ. V lost 7 bases and J lost 0; bases outside the gene matches: 4. This CDR3 region has 15 residues. CDR3 sequence reads: CASTPGLANTGELFF. CDR3 sequence (DNA): TGTGCCAGCACCCCGGGACTAGCGAACACCGGGGAGCTGTTTTTT.

V gene TRBV2 combines with J gene TRBJ2-1; perhaps TRBD1 as D (7 bases). The ends were cut back, 10 bases at V and 3 bases at J, with 16 bases in the middle. CDR1 is SNHLY and CDR2 is FYNNEI in the germline V gene. There are 14 residues in the CDR3. Here the CDR3 reads CAILPRDSYNEQFF. CDR3 coding DNA: TGTGCCATCCTCCCGCGGGACAGCTACAATGAGCAGTTCTTC.

V is TRBV5-1 and J is TRBJ2-7, with 10 bases aligning to TRBD2. CDR1 is SGHRS, CDR2 YFSETQ, per germline. The CDR3 is made up of 15 amino acids. V shed 4 bases, J shed 5 bases, and the junction held 9 bases outside the gene matches. The CDR3 nucleotides read TGCGCCAGCAGCATACTAGCGGGAAGGACCCACGAGCAGTACTTC. Translation: CASSILAGRTHEQYF. Drawing the rest from reference TRBV5-1 and TRBJ2-7, the complete variable domain is KAGVTQTPRYLIKTRGQQVTLSCSPISGHRSVSWYQQTPGQGLQFLFEYFSETQRNKGNFPGRFSGRQFSNSRSEMNVSTLELGDSALYLCASSILAGRTHEQYFGPGTRLTVT.

This chain uses TRBV11-2 with TRBJ1-4; D gene uncertain. V dropped 5 bases and J dropped 1 base, with 14 bases sitting between them. The length of the CDR3 is 16 residues. Germline CDR1 reads SGHAT; CDR2 reads FQNNGV. The CDR3 DNA follows: TGTGCCAGCAGCACCGAGGGTGGGATAACTAATGAAAAACTGTTTTTT. This sequence encodes CASSTEGGITNEKLFF.

The genes are TRBV9 and TRBJ2-7; 14 nucleotides match TRBD2. CDR3 length: 15 residues. Germline assignment: CDR1 SGDLS and CDR2 YYNGEE. V was pared by 3 bases and J by 6 bases, with 5 bases of the junction left unmatched. This CDR3 is CASSAPGLAGGEQYF. Here the CDR3 DNA reads TGTGCCAGCAGCGCCCCCGGACTAGCGGGAGGCGAGCAGTACTTC.

The chain couples TRBV28 to TRBJ2-6; D gene unclear. Looked up from germline, CDR1 is MDHEN and CDR2 is SYDVKM. This CDR3 contains 16 residues. V was cut by 6 bases and J by 1 base, with 13 bases left in between. The CDR3 DNA reads TGTGCCAGCAGCCGCCCTGGTCAGTCTGGGGCCAACGTCCTGACTTTC. Amino acids: CASSRPGQSGANVLTF.

CDR3 region: CASISPGETQYF. For the CDR3, the DNA is TGTGCCAGTATATCCCCCGGGGAGACCCAGTACTTC. The chain carries TRBV6-5 and TRBJ2-5, with D uncertain. The CDR3 extends over 12 amino acids. Trimming pared 9 bases from V and 5 bases from J, leaving 13 bases between. Germline-derived CDR1 and CDR2 are MNHEY and SVGAGI.

The chain employs TRBV5-8 and TRBJ2-2; 7 nucleotides align to TRBD1. The trim removed 4 bases at V and 1 base at J, leaving 4 bases unmatched. The CDR3 covers 15 residues. The V gene's germline CDR1 is SGHTS and CDR2 YDEGEE. CDR3 amino acids: CASSRRDRNTGELFF. The CDR3 DNA sequence: TGTGCCAGCAGCCGTCGGGACAGGAACACCGGGGAGCTGTTTTTT.

Concerning this clone itself: This sample includes further DNA sequences coding for the same CDR3. The chain combines TRBV28 with TRBJ1-6; D might be TRBD1 (5 bases). The length of the CDR3 is 15 residues. The germline V gene encodes CDR1 MDHEN and CDR2 SYDVKM. Trimming removed 3 bases from V and 4 bases from J, with 10 bases in between. The CDR3 DNA follows: TGTGCCAGCAGTTTGGGGGGGGATTATAATTCACCCCTCCACTTT. Translated, it gives CASSLGGDYNSPLHF.

The rearrangement links TRBV7-2 to TRBJ2-1, with 9 bases matching TRBD2. The length of the CDR3 is 16 residues. The ends lost 3 bases at V and 0 bases at J; junction bases unmatched: 3. CDR1 and CDR2 (germline): SGHTA, FQGNSA. The CDR3 region is CASSFPRGGSYNEQFF. The CDR3 nucleotides read TGTGCCAGCAGCTTCCCGCGGGGGGGCTCCTACAATGAGCAGTTCTTC.

The J gene is TRBJ1-2, the V gene TRBV6-5, with D perhaps TRBD1 (5 bases). The CDR3 sequence is 12 residues long. The germline CDR1 and CDR2 sequences are MNHEY and SVGAGI. Deletions cut 6 bases from V and 6 bases from J, with 11 bases between. The CDR3 DNA follows: TGTGCCAGCAGATCCCTCAGGGATGGCTACACCTTC. The encoded protein is CASRSLRDGYTF.

The count of this clone is one. Here the CDR3 reads CASSPPTGEKEDTQYF. Written as DNA, the CDR3 is TGCGCCAGCAGCCCTCCGACAGGGGAGAAGGAGGATACGCAGTATTTT. The chain links TRBV5-1 to TRBJ2-3; 8 bases are a match to TRBD1. CDR3 length equals 16 residues. The germline gives CDR1 SGHRS, CDR2 YFSETQ. The ends lost 4 bases at V and 6 bases at J; junction bases unmatched: 13.

The gene calls are TRBV7-9 and TRBJ2-7; D may be TRBD1 or TRBD2 (5 bases each). Germline V gene data show CDR1 as SEHNR and CDR2 as FQNEAQ (reference sequence). The CDR3 covers 15 residues. V lost 5 bases and J lost 0, with 14 bases in between. CDR3 in DNA: TGTGCCAGCAGCCAGGGAGTTGAGGCCTCCTACGAGCAGTACTTC. Translated, it gives CASSQGVEASYEQYF.

In nucleotides, the CDR3 is TGTGCCTGGAGAGGACAGGGGCGTAATGGCTACACCTTC. It is translated as CAWRGQGRNGYTF. The chain uses TRBV30 and TRBJ1-2; TRBD1 matches 9 bases. From germline, CDR1 is GTSNPN and CDR2 SVGIG (reference sequence). The length of the CDR3 is 13 residues. J lost 6 bases, V lost 3 bases, and 5 bases had no gene match.